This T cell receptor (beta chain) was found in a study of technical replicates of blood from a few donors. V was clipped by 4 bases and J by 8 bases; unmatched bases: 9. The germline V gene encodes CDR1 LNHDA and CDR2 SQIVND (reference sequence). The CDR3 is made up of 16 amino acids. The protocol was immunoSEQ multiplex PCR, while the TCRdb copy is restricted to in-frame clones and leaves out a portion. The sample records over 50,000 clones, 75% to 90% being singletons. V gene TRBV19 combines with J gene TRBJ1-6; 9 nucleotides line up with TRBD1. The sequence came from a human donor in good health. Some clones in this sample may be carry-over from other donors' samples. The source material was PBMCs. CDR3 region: CASSRGLGQGYSPLHF. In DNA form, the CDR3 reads TGTGCCAGTAGTAGGGGGTTAGGACAGGGGTATTCACCCCTCCACTTT. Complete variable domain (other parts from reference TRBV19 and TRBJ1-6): DGGITQSPKYLFRKEGQNVTLSCEQNLNHDAMYWYRQDPGQGLRLIYYSQIVNDFQKGDIAEGYSVSREKKESFPLTVTSAQKNPTAFYLCASSRGLGQGYSPLHFGNGTRLTVT.